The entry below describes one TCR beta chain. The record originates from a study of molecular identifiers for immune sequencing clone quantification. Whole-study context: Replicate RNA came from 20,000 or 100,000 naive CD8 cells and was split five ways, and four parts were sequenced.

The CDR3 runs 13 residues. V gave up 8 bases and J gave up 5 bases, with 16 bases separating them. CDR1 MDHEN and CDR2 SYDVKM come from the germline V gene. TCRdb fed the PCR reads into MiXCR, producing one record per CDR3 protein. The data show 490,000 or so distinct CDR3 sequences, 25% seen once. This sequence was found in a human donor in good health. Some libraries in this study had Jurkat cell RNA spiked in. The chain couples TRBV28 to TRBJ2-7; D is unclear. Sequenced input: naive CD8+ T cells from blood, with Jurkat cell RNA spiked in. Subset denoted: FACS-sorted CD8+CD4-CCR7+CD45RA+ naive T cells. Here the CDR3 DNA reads TGTGCCAGCGGTCCCCTAGGGCCGGACGAGCAGTACTTC. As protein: CASGPLGPDEQYF.